This T cell receptor (beta chain) was captured in a study of T-cell memory formation after mild COVID-19 (dated by TCRdb to the early 2020s). Study-wide context: TCR sequence clusters from the two donors were largely donor specific. In a couple of donors, T-cell clones that expanded and contracted after mild COVID-19 were tracked by sequencing TCRalpha and TCRbeta repertoires over time. Two young, previously healthy adult volunteers, one female and one male, were included in the cohort.

Results and caveats for the whole study, not just this receptor: The second-wave clones that peaked on day 37 were not confirmed to be SARS-CoV-2 specific. Some responding clones were detected in pre-infection memory, suggesting pre-existing cross-reactive memory T cells joined the SARS-CoV-2 response. Only a couple of mild cases were covered in the study, and larger cohorts including severe cases with pre-infection samples were considered necessary. Contracting CD4+ clones were found mainly in CM and EM memory subsets, while CD8+ clones were enriched in EMRA. Clones contracting from day 15 to 85 had balanced CD4/CD8 phenotypes, while a second wave expanding from day 15 to 37 was biased towards CD4+.

For this chain, trimming is 6 bases at the V end and 2 bases at the J end, and the number of junction bases without a gene match is 6. The CDR3, cysteine through phenylalanine, is 15 amino acids long. The sequence is cut down to CDR3 DNA, 45 bases in frame from base 1. The CDR1 and CDR2 encoded by the germline V gene are SNHLY and FYNNEI. This clonotype came up a few times. It lacks a known antigen. No quality values exist for individual bases; no much larger clone is one base distant. Ficoll-Paque density gradient centrifugation was the method used to isolate PBMCs. TCRdb lists the instrument as Illumina NovaSeq 6000. TCRalpha and TCRbeta cDNA libraries were built by 5'RACE with constant-segment primers, adding sample barcodes and unique molecular identifiers. Trizol reagent was used to extract RNA from every sample. The libraries were amplified in two PCR steps, and the second step added a second sample barcode and Illumina TruSeq adapters. Libraries were sequenced on an Illumina NovaSeq with 2 x 150 bp paired-end reads. From the authors' description of their analysis: With migec v1.2.7, reads were demultiplexed and then collapsed into UMI-guided consensus sequences. Using mixcr v2.1.11, UMI consensuses were aligned to TRA and TRB V and J templates and then assembled into clonotypes. Clonotypes were classified as expanded or contracted when called significant by both edgeR and NoisET, with noise models trained on biological replicates. For edgeR calls, a false discovery rate-adjusted p below 0.01 and a log2 fold-change threshold of 1 were applied. As an exploratory analysis of dynamics, max-normalized trajectories of the 1000 most abundant clonotypes were examined with PCA combined with hierarchical clustering. Each responding clone was given a CD4 or CD8 phenotype based on the CD4+ and CD8+ repertoires, which had been sequenced separately. TCRdb took the public reads, trimmed them with fastp at Q25, ran MiXCR for clone calling and kept in-frame beta chains. Each entry is one CDR3 protein sequence, shown with its most common DNA and genes. What appears here as the V and J calls and clone size reflects TCRdb's work, not the paper's. A total of under 550,000 distinct CDR3 sequences appear in this sample, about 20% of them only once. 9% to 15% of the sample rests with the top ten.

The V and J genes are TRBV2 and TRBJ2-5; TRBD2 lines up with 10 middle nucleotides. Material for sequencing was PBMCs or a T cell subset sorted from them (not recorded which). The receptor's source is an adult woman who had mild COVID-19 (a few samples of this study predate the infection). The sample titles of this study are shuffled in the database, so cell type and time point are left out; the donor was told from shared clones. The CDR3 is CASRTGLADQETQYF. DNA sequence: TGTGCCAGCAGGACAGGACTAGCGGATCAAGAGACCCAGTACTTC.